This entry concerns a single T cell receptor (beta chain). The data were taken from a study of cytomegalovirus exposure and HLA in healthy donors. At the level of the study: There were 75 million to 95 million unique TCRs (from HLA-typed donors) in an early data release.

The primer mix had 60 Vbeta and 13 Jbeta primers. Assay used: immunoSEQ multiplex PCR; TCRdb lists only in-frame clones, some missing. The sample yields more than 100,000 clones, around three quarters seen once. The germline gives CDR1 ENHRY, CDR2 SYGVKD. The V and J ends lost 7 bases and 7 bases respectively, with 14 bases between them. CDR3 size: 14 residues. Sequenced material: PBMCs. The sequence derives from a woman aged 40 to 50 in good health and CMV-seropositive. The V and J genes are TRBV10-3 and TRBJ1-6; TRBD1 might be the D (5 bases). The CDR3 bases are TGTGCCATCAAAGCAGGGCCAGGGAATTCACCCCTCCACTTT. It specifies CAIKAGPGNSPLHF.